What follows is one T cell receptor (beta chain) and its context. Authors' methods: Reference gene primers were amplified, and this amplification served to estimate nucleated cell counts. Data came from immunoSEQ multiplex PCR; TCRdb stores just in-frame clones and leaves some out. That table is the source of V, J and clone size, and D and trimming were worked out from the DNA. The top ten clones hold around 7.8% of a sample with fewer than 700,000 clones, approximately 91% of them seen once. This specimen comes from a study of blood T cell repertoires in COVID-19. Study details: T cells, B-cell-depleted T cells, or PBMCs provided the cDNA or gDNA that served as material.

Sequencing input: peripheral blood. The receptor's source is a woman between 45 and 60 years old with COVID-19, enrolled during active disease.

The CDR3 DNA follows: TGTGCCAGCTCACCCCCCGGGAGAACGACTGGAAACACCATATATTTT. Translation gives CASSPPGRTTGNTIYF. The chain recombines TRBV18 with TRBJ1-3; D unclear. The CDR3 length is 16 residues. The germline V gene encodes CDR1 KGHSH and CDR2 LQKENI. The germline V and J ends were trimmed by 3 bases and 2 bases, with 14 bases remaining between them.